This T cell receptor (beta chain) was documented in a study of cytomegalovirus exposure and HLA in healthy donors. Whole-study findings and limits: A later analysis linked a missense variant in DCLRE1C to the trimming of TCR beta V and J genes. Associated with cytomegalovirus, according to the listing, were 150 to 200 TCR beta chains. Later, an analysis found that common viral pathogens appeared to be linked with several of the most significant clusters. The records held CMV serostatus as the only immune exposure information.

With respect to this clone: The target antigen is unknown.

CDR3 length: 14 residues. Trimming took 4 bases from V and 4 from J, leaving 15 bases between them. CDR1 and CDR2 from the germline V gene are SGHRS and YFSETQ. A multiplex PCR was run with 60 Vbeta primers and 13 Jbeta primers. TCRdb's table, derived via immunoSEQ multiplex PCR, lists solely in-frame clones and lacks some. Here the sample spans approximately 160,000 clones, less than 85% being singletons. Sequencing was performed on PBMCs. The clonotype originates from a male donor in good health and CMV-seronegative. This rearrangement joins TRBV5-1 to TRBJ2-7; possible D gene TRBD2, 7 bases. In nucleotides, the CDR3 is TGCGCCAGCAGCGTCGAGGGGGGGCTTTACGAGCAGTACTTC. It translates to CASSVEGGLYEQYF.